The 6 T cell receptor beta chains listed next were all sequenced from one sample in a study of CD8+ T cells in alopecia areata. Reverse transcribed after extraction, RNA yielded cDNA as the sequencing template. TCRdb keeps only in-frame clones here, not all; method: immunoSEQ multiplex PCR. This table has approximately 140,000 clones, roughly four fifths appearing once. The sample's treatment: oral pan-JAK inhibitor, 5-10 mg twice daily. Sequences were derived from CD8+ T cells sorted from blood, sampled at week 4, from a patient treated with tofacitinib. These receptors were collected from a human donor with alopecia areata.

This chain connects TRBV7-9 to TRBJ2-7; 7 nucleotides agree with TRBD2. J was trimmed by 5 bases and V by 0 bases; bases with no gene match: 4. CDR1 and CDR2 (germline): SEHNR, FQNEAQ (reference sequence). The CDR3 is made up of 14 amino acids. In DNA form, the CDR3 reads TGTGCCAGCAGCTTAGCGGGGAGGGTCCACGAGCAGTACTTC. It yields the protein CASSLAGRVHEQYF.

The gene calls are TRBV5-4 and TRBJ2-2; 8 nucleotides agree with TRBD1. The junction had 5 bases not matched to a gene; V was cut back by 3 bases and J by 1 base. The length of the CDR3 is 16 residues. CDR1 is SGHNT, CDR2 YYREEE, per germline (reference sequence). The CDR3 sequence: CASSSDRGENTGELFF. In DNA, the CDR3 is TGTGCCAGCAGCTCCGACAGGGGCGAGAACACCGGGGAGCTGTTTTTT.

This chain joins TRBV9 and TRBJ2-1, with D maybe TRBD2 (7 bases). Between the trimmed V and J ends, which lost 7 bases and 6 bases, there was a span of 14 bases. This CDR3 has 13 residues. Germline V gene data show CDR1 as SGDLS and CDR2 as YYNGEE. The CDR3 loop is CASSDGGLNEQFF. CDR3 nucleotides: TGTGCCAGCTCCGACGGGGGGCTCAATGAGCAGTTCTTC.

Here the CDR3 reads CASSLPSSYEQYF. Written as DNA, the CDR3 is TGTGCCAGCAGCCTCCCTTCCTCCTACGAGCAGTACTTC. V usage is TRBV11-3 and J usage is TRBJ2-7; unclear D gene. V was clipped by 5 bases and J by 0 bases, with 8 bases between them. This CDR3 is 13 amino acids long. Germline V gene lookup returns CDR1 SGHNT and CDR2 YENEEA.

The chain is built from TRBV19 and TRBJ1-2, with D perhaps matching TRBD1 (6 bases). In germline, CDR1 is LNHDA, CDR2 SQIVND (reference sequence). The germline V and J ends were trimmed by 7 bases and 3 bases, with 12 bases remaining between them. The CDR3 has 13 residues. The CDR3 DNA follows: TGTGCCAGTACGAGAGCAGGGGACTATGGCTACACCTTC. This translates into CASTRAGDYGYTF. The variable domain in full, with the rest retrieved from reference TRBV19 and TRBJ1-2, is DGGITQSPKYLFRKEGQNVTLSCEQNLNHDAMYWYRQDPGQGLRLIYYSQIVNDFQKGDIAEGYSVSREKKESFPLTVTSAQKNPTAFYLCASTRAGDYGYTFGSGTRLTVV.

The chain combines TRBV11-1 with TRBJ2-3; D uncertain. Per the germline V gene, CDR1 is SGHAT and CDR2 is FQDESV (reference sequence). The V gene lost 10 bases and the J gene lost 3 bases, with 17 bases spanning the gap. The CDR3 length is 14 residues. The CDR3 region has the DNA TGTGCCACTAAGAAGGATCGACGGACAGATACGCAGTATTTT. Its translation is CATKKDRRTDTQYF.